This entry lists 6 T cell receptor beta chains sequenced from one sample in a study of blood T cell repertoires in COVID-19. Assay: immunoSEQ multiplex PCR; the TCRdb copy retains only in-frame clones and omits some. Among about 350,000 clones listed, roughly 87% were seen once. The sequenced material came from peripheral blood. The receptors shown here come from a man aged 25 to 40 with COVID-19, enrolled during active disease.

CDR3 amino acids: CASSHRLAGGDGEQYF. In DNA, the CDR3 is TGTGCCAGCAGCCACCGACTAGCGGGAGGCGACGGGGAGCAGTACTTC. V usage is TRBV7-8 and J usage is TRBJ2-7; 13 positions match TRBD2. CDR3 length: 16 residues. Germline trimming cut 5 bases from V and 7 bases from J; bases unmatched to any gene: 11. Germline V CDR1 and CDR2: SGHVS, FQNEAQ.

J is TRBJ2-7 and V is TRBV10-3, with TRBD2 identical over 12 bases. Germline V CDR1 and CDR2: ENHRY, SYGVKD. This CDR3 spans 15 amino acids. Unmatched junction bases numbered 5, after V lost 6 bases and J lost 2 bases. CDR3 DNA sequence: TGTGCCATCAGACTCGGACTAGCGGGGACCTACGAGCAGTACTTC. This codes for CAIRLGLAGTYEQYF.

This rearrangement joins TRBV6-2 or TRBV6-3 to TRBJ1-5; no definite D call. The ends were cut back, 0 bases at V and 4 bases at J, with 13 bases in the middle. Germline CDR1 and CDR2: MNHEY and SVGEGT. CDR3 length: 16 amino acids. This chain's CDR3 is CASSYSSRGSNQPQHF. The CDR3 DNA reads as TGTGCCAGCAGTTACTCGAGTAGAGGATCTAATCAGCCCCAGCATTTT.

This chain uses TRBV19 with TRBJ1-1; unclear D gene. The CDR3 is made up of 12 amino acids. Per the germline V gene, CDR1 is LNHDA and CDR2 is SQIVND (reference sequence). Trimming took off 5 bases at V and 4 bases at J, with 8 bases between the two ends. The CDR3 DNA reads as TGTGCCAGTAGTCACAGTCCCACTGAAGCTTTCTTT. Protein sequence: CASSHSPTEAFF.

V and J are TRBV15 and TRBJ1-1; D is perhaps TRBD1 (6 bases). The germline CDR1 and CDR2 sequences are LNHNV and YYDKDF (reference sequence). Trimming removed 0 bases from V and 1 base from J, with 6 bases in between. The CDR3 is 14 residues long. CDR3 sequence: CATSRDRGNTEAFF. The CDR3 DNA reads TGTGCCACCAGCAGAGACAGGGGGAACACTGAAGCTTTCTTT.

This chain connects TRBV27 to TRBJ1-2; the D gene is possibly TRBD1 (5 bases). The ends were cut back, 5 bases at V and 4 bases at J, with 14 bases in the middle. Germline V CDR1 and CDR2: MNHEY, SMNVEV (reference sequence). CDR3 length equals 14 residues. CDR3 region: CASSPLRQFYGYTF. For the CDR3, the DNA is TGTGCCAGCAGTCCCCTGAGACAGTTCTATGGCTACACCTTC.